This T cell receptor (beta chain) was identified in a study of blood T cell repertoires in COVID-19. Original data processing: Estimates of nucleated cell counts were drawn from the amplification of reference gene primers. The protocol was immunoSEQ multiplex PCR, while the TCRdb copy is restricted to in-frame clones and leaves out a portion. The DNA was the basis for D and trimming; V, J and clone size are from that table. In the table there are around 280,000 clones, about 89% of which are singletons. CDR1 is SGHTA and CDR2 is FQGNSA in the germline V gene. This CDR3 is built from 14 residues. The V gene lost 4 bases and the J gene lost 4 bases, with 11 bases spanning the gap. Participants had their cohort set by participant-reported clinical history.

This sequence originates from a woman in her thirties or forties who had recovered from COVID-19. This chain connects TRBV7-2 to TRBJ1-5; tentative D call: TRBD1 (5 bases). Sequenced material: PBMCs or T cells enriched from blood (not recorded which). In DNA, the CDR3 is TGTGCCAGCAGCTACGGACAACCTAATCAGCCCCAGCATTTT. The encoded protein is CASSYGQPNQPQHF.